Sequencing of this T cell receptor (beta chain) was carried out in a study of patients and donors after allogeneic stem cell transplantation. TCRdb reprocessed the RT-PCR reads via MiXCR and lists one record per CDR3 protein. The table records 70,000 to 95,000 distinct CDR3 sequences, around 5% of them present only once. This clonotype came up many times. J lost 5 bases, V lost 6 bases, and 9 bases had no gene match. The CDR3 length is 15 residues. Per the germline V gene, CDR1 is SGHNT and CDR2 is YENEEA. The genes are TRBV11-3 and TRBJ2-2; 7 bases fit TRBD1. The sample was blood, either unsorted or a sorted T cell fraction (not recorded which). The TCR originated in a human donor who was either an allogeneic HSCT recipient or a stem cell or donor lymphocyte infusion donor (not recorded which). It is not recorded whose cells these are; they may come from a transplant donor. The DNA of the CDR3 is TGTGCCAGCAGGTCCGGGACAGTTGAGACCGGGGAGCTGTTTTTT. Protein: CASRSGTVETGELFF.